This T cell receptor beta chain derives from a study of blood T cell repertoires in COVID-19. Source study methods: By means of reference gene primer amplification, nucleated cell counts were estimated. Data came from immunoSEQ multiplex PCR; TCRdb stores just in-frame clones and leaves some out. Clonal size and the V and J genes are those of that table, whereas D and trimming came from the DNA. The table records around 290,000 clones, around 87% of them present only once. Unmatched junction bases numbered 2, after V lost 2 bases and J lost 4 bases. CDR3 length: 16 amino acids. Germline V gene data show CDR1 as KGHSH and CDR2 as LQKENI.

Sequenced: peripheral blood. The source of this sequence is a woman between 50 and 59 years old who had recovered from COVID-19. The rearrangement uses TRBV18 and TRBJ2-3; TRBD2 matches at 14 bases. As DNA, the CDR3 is TGTGCCAGCTCACCAGGGACTAGCGGGAGTGCAGATACGCAGTATTTT. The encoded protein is CASSPGTSGSADTQYF.